This T cell receptor (beta chain) was sequenced in a study of blood T cell repertoires in COVID-19. Overall study context: Nucleic acid was either cDNA or gDNA, and it came from T cells, B-cell-depleted T cells, or PBMCs.

The data were produced by immunoSEQ multiplex PCR, yet TCRdb's version contains in-frame clones alone and is incomplete. The sample consists of around 220,000 clones, 80% to 90% of them appearing once. Germline CDR1 reads MNHEY; CDR2 reads SVGAGI. The ends lost 7 bases at V and 4 bases at J; junction bases unmatched: 4. This CDR3 comprises 13 residues. Across 24 US areas, participants ranged in age from roughly 18 to 95 years. The chain recombines TRBV6-5 with TRBJ2-7; 10 nucleotides match TRBD2. The source is a woman aged 50 to 65 with acute COVID-19. Sequencing was performed on PBMCs or T cells enriched from blood (not recorded which). The CDR3 nucleotides read TGTGCCAGCACTAGCGGGAGCGTATACGAGCAGTACTTC. Amino acid sequence: CASTSGSVYEQYF.